The 24 T cell receptor beta chains reported below all come from one sample, sequenced in a study of T-cell reconstitution after alpha-beta-depleted transplantation in children. Construction of the TCRbeta library involved unique molecular identifiers. TCRdb reprocessed the PCR reads via MiXCR and lists one record per CDR3 protein. The table shows some 830,000 distinct CDR3 sequences, with 15% to 20% occurring only once. The sample in question was PBMCs, mostly from graft donor cells, obtained 360 days after TCRalphabeta/CD19-depleted stem cell transplant. Receptors originate from a male patient aged 10-17 years who had a stem cell transplant for acute lymphoblastic leukemia, so the T cells may come from the graft donor.

This clonotype was counted between two and nine times. The chain uses TRBV5-5 and TRBJ1-5; 10 bases agree with TRBD1. V was clipped by 4 bases and J by 7 bases; unmatched bases: 11. The CDR3 is 16 residues long. Per germline, CDR1 SGHKS and CDR2 YYEKEE (reference sequence). The CDR3 DNA reads TGTGCCAGCAGCACCCTGACAGGGGGCAAGGAACAGCCCCAGCATTTT. Translated: CASSTLTGGKEQPQHF. Based on the CDR3 plus reference TRBV5-5 and TRBJ1-5, the full variable domain is DAGVTQSPTHLIKTRGQQVTLRCSPISGHKSVSWYQQVLGQGPQFIFQYYEKEERGRGNFPDRFSARQFPNYSSELNVNALLLGDSALYLCASSTLTGGKEQPQHFGDGTRLSIL.

Comment on this clonotype: Because the CDR3 is missing its conserved closing phenylalanine or tryptophan, this is likely a read error. The DNA is omitted, as the CDR3 cannot be located on it reliably, and the CDR3 follows TCRdb's listing. V gene TRBV5-1 combines with J gene TRBJ1-2; the listed D gene, TRBD1, was not tested against the DNA. CDR1 is SGHRS, CDR2 YFSETQ, per germline. With termini counted, the CDR3 has 12 amino acids. CDR3 loop: CASSFPLLAVGV.

This clonotype was detected many times. The chain employs TRBV10-2 and TRBJ2-7, with D perhaps TRBD1 or TRBD2 (5 bases each). There are 18 residues in the CDR3. The ends were cut back, 6 bases at V and 3 bases at J, with 27 bases in the middle. CDR1 WSHSY and CDR2 SAAADI come from the germline V gene. CDR3 amino acids: CASRPIPWGEGRGYEQYF. In nucleotides, the CDR3 is TGCGCCAGCAGACCCATTCCTTGGGGCGAGGGAAGGGGCTACGAGCAGTACTTC.

This chain uses TRBV3-1 with TRBJ2-7; D is ambiguous. This CDR3 comprises 16 residues. Per the germline V gene, CDR1 is LGHDT and CDR2 is YNNKEL (reference sequence). Trimming shortened V by 0 bases and J by 2 bases, and 14 bases separated the two germline ends. The CDR3 is CASSQDLVPAPYEQYF. The CDR3 DNA is TGTGCCAGCAGCCAAGATTTGGTCCCTGCACCCTACGAGCAGTACTTC.

This clonotype has ten or more counts. This chain connects TRBV5-1 to TRBJ1-2; 7 positions match TRBD1. The CDR3 spans 14 residues. The V gene's germline CDR1 is SGHRS and CDR2 YFSETQ. V trimming: 5 bases; J trimming: 4 bases; junction bases outside the gene matches: 8. CDR3 in amino acids: CASRRQGGGYGYTF. CDR3 in DNA: TGCGCCAGCAGACGACAGGGTGGAGGCTATGGCTACACCTTC.

This chain joins TRBV5-1 and TRBJ1-1, with TRBD1 matching 9 bases. V shed 6 bases and J 0 bases; nucleotides not matched to a gene: 3. Germline CDR1 is SGHRS and CDR2 is YFSETQ. The CDR3 runs to 14 residues. The CDR3 nucleotides are TGCGCCAGCACCACAGGGGGCTTGAACACTGAAGCTTTCTTT. Protein product: CASTTGGLNTEAFF.

The CDR3 nucleotides read TGTGCCAGCAGCTCACTCGGGGGTTGGGAAAAACTGTTTTTT. This encodes CASSSLGGWEKLFF. The rearrangement links TRBV11-2 to TRBJ1-4; tentatively, D is TRBD1 (5 bases). This CDR3 has 14 amino acids. In germline, CDR1 is SGHAT, CDR2 FQNNGV. Trimming pared 4 bases from V and 8 bases from J, leaving 14 bases between.

The CDR3 region has the DNA TGCAGTGCTAGAGATAACCGATTCCCGGTAGGGCTAGCGGGGGAGTACAATGAGCAGTTCTTC. Protein: CSARDNRFPVGLAGEYNEQFF. The chain has TRBV20-1 and TRBJ2-1, with 10 nucleotides matching TRBD2. The CDR3 is made up of 21 amino acids. Germline-derived CDR1 and CDR2 are DFQATT and SNEGSKA (reference sequence). Trimming removed 0 bases from V and 4 bases from J; junction bases left unmatched: 21.

This clonotype was seen a handful of times. This chain uses TRBV6-2 or TRBV6-3 with TRBJ2-1; TRBD1 matches 7 bases. The J segment lost 6 bases and the V segment lost 2 bases, leaving 10 bases of the junction unmatched. This CDR3 region has 16 residues. Germline CDR1 is MNHEY and CDR2 is SVGEGT. For the CDR3, the DNA is TGTGCCAGCAGTTACCTCGACAGGGTCGTTGGCAATGAGCAGTTCTTC. Translated: CASSYLDRVVGNEQFF.

This clonotype was seen only a few times. The rearrangement joins TRBV5-5 to TRBJ2-3; weak D call: TRBD2 (5 bases). The V end was cut by 5 bases, the J end by 1 base, with 17 bases between. The germline V gene encodes CDR1 SGHKS and CDR2 YYEKEE (reference sequence). The CDR3 consists of 16 residues. CDR3 amino acids: CASRRAGVEGTDTQYF. The CDR3 bases are TGTGCCAGCAGACGGGCCGGGGTAGAAGGCACAGATACGCAGTATTTT.

This clonotype showed up just a few times. The rearrangement joins TRBV7-8 to TRBJ1-2, with D unresolved. CDR1 SGHVS and CDR2 FQNEAQ come from the germline V gene. Deletions cut 10 bases from V and 10 bases from J, with 13 bases between. The CDR3 is made up of 10 amino acids. The CDR3 reads CANNWRVYTF. The CDR3 DNA reads as TGTGCCAACAACTGGAGGGTCTACACCTTC.

This clonotype was observed a handful of times. The gene calls are TRBV27 and TRBJ2-1; 12 bases fit TRBD1. The J segment lost 9 bases and the V segment lost 6 bases, leaving 9 bases of the junction unmatched. The CDR3 is made up of 15 amino acids. Germline V gives CDR1 MNHEY, CDR2 SMNVEV (reference sequence). Here the CDR3 DNA reads TGTGCCAGCAGCACCCAGGGACAGGGGGCGCGTGAGCAGTTCTTC. It codes for CASSTQGQGAREQFF.

CDR3 nucleotides: TGTGCCAGCAGCGTAGTTGGTAGCTCCGCCCCGGAGACCCAGTACTTC. The encoded protein is CASSVVGSSAPETQYF. This sequence joins TRBV9 and TRBJ2-5, with D unclear. The germline V and J ends were trimmed by 0 bases and 5 bases, with 17 bases remaining between them. The CDR3 consists of 16 residues. In germline, CDR1 is SGDLS, CDR2 YYNGEE.

V gene TRBV7-2 combines with J gene TRBJ1-3; D is undetermined. The CDR3 loop spans 14 amino acids. The V gene lost 1 base and the J gene lost 3 bases, with 7 bases spanning the gap. Germline loops: CDR1 SGHTA, CDR2 FQGNSA. CDR3 nucleotide sequence: TGTGCCAGCAGCTTAGTTGGACTTGGAAACACCATATATTTT. It is translated as CASSLVGLGNTIYF.

This clonotype was seen more than once but under ten times. The chain recombines TRBV27 with TRBJ2-5; D may match TRBD1 or TRBD2 (5 bases each). Germline V gene lookup returns CDR1 MNHEY and CDR2 SMNVEV (reference sequence). Trimming removed 1 base from V and 2 bases from J, with 14 bases in between. The CDR3 has 16 residues. This chain's CDR3 is CASSLFGTLSQETQYF. CDR3 in DNA: TGTGCCAGCAGTTTATTTGGGACCTTATCACAAGAGACCCAGTACTTC.

The chain links TRBV5-6 to TRBJ2-7; D is tentatively TRBD1 or TRBD2 (5 bases each). The germline gives CDR1 SGHDT, CDR2 YYEEEE. CDR3 length: 15 amino acids. Trimming removed 1 base at V and 2 bases at J, with 13 bases between. Written as DNA, the CDR3 is TGTGCCAGCAGCTTGCTGGGGGACCGCACCTACGAGCAGTACTTC. It codes for CASSLLGDRTYEQYF.

This clonotype appeared many times. This chain links TRBV12-3 or TRBV12-4 with TRBJ2-1; TRBD2 agrees at 11 bases. With 8 bases clipped from V and 5 bases from J, the junction kept 11 bases outside the gene matches. The CDR3 has 16 amino acids. The CDR3 sequence: CASGLAGGPRNNEQFF. Here the CDR3 DNA reads TGTGCCAGCGGGTTAGCGGGAGGGCCTAGAAACAATGAGCAGTTCTTC.

There are a few counts of this clonotype. J is TRBJ2-1 and V is TRBV15; no definite D call. Trimming pared 1 base from V and 5 bases from J, leaving 6 bases between. There are 13 residues in the CDR3. Germline CDR1 LNHNV, CDR2 YYDKDF (reference sequence). CDR3 loop: CATSRGPNNEQFF. As DNA, the CDR3 is TGTGCCACCAGCAGAGGGCCCAACAATGAGCAGTTCTTC.

This clonotype appeared a few times. The V and J genes are TRBV6-1 and TRBJ2-7; 7 nucleotides line up with TRBD1. J lost 2 bases, V lost 6 bases, and 7 bases had no gene match. The germline V gene has CDR1 MNHNS and CDR2 SASEGT. This CDR3 is 14 amino acids long. The CDR3 loop is CASSRDRVAYEQYF. CDR3 nucleotides: TGTGCCAGCAGCCGCGACAGGGTTGCCTACGAGCAGTACTTC.

CDR3 residues: CSVLHYNTEAFF. The CDR3, as DNA: TGCAGCGTTCTCCACTATAACACTGAAGCTTTCTTT. The gene calls are TRBV29-1 and TRBJ1-1; no firm D call. CDR3 length: 12 residues. CDR1 is SQVTM, CDR2 ANQGSEA, per germline. V lost 5 bases and J lost 2, with 9 bases in between.

The J gene is TRBJ1-2, the V gene TRBV2, with D possibly TRBD1 on 6 matching bases. V lost 11 bases, J lost 1 base, and 17 bases lay in between. Looked up from germline, CDR1 is SNHLY and CDR2 is FYNNEI. The CDR3 has 14 residues. The CDR3 region has the DNA TGTGCCGGGGAGACAGGCCGCCGTAACTATGGCTACACCTTC. Protein sequence: CAGETGRRNYGYTF.

Ten or more counts support this clonotype. This sequence joins TRBV27 and TRBJ2-1, with 8 bases lining up with TRBD1. The germline V gene has CDR1 MNHEY and CDR2 SMNVEV (reference sequence). The length of the CDR3 is 13 residues. V lost 8 bases, J lost 6 bases, and 6 bases stayed unmatched. CDR3 sequence reads: CASRRTGSNEQFF. The CDR3 DNA follows: TGTGCCAGCCGTCGGACAGGGAGCAATGAGCAGTTCTTC.

The rearrangement uses TRBV20-1 and TRBJ2-5, with TRBD2 matching 11 bases. CDR1 and CDR2 (germline): DFQATT, SNEGSKA (reference sequence). Germline trimming cut 6 bases from V and 3 bases from J; bases unmatched to any gene: 6. CDR3 length: 14 amino acids. The CDR3 region has the DNA TGCAGTGCGACCGCTAGCGGGAGGAAAGAGACCCAGTACTTC. Its translation is CSATASGRKETQYF.

The chain combines TRBV2 with TRBJ2-7, with D perhaps TRBD1 or TRBD2 (5 bases each). The CDR3 consists of 15 residues. Trimming took 8 bases from V and 0 from J, leaving 17 bases between them. CDR1 and CDR2 from the germline V gene are SNHLY and FYNNEI. The CDR3 coding sequence is TGTGCCAGCGACGGTCGCGTTGGGGGCTCCTACGAGCAGTACTTC. Amino acid sequence: CASDGRVGGSYEQYF.